Each of the 18 T cell receptor beta chains below was sequenced from the same sample in a study of T cells after yellow fever vaccination. Each CDR3 protein is one row after TCRdb ran MiXCR on the 5' RACE reads. Of more than 300,000 distinct CDR3 sequences in the sample, 9.5% to 12% were seen once. This specimen consisted of CD4+ T cells sorted from PBMCs, obtained 45 days after the yellow fever booster vaccination. These TCRs come from a man younger than 30 who received the YFV17D yellow fever vaccine.

The rearrangement joins TRBV29-1 to TRBJ1-1, with unresolved D. V was shortened by 6 bases and J by 6 bases, with 14 bases between the two germline ends. This CDR3 spans 12 amino acids. CDR1 and CDR2 from the germline V gene are SQVTM and ANQGSEA. In DNA, the CDR3 is TGCAGCGTCGCAGACACGTTGCCTGAAGCTTTCTTT. Encoded protein: CSVADTLPEAFF.

This clonotype has at least ten counts. The chain recombines TRBV11-2 with TRBJ2-1; TRBD2 matches 9 bases. Looked up from germline, CDR1 is SGHAT and CDR2 is FQNNGV. The CDR3 loop spans 16 amino acids. J lost 3 bases, V lost 4 bases, and 7 bases had no gene match. The CDR3 DNA sequence: TGTGCCAGCAGCTCCGTAGCGGGGGCCTACTACAATGAGCAGTTCTTC. Its protein is CASSSVAGAYYNEQFF.

J is TRBJ2-7 and V is TRBV20-1, with 10 bases aligning to TRBD1. The CDR3 totals 12 residues. Germline V CDR1 and CDR2: DFQATT, SNEGSKA (reference sequence). Losses at the gene ends were 6 bases for V and 6 bases for J; bases not matched to a gene: 5. The CDR3 protein is CSATDRGTEQYF. For the CDR3, the DNA is TGCAGTGCGACGGACAGGGGGACCGAGCAGTACTTC.

V and J are TRBV12-3 or TRBV12-4 and TRBJ2-2; D possibly corresponds to TRBD2 (5 bases). Trimming removed 2 bases at V and 2 bases at J, with 9 bases between. The CDR3 runs 15 residues. This chain's CDR3 is CASSLRRVNTGELFF. Here the CDR3 DNA reads TGTGCCAGCAGTTTACGGCGGGTAAACACCGGGGAGCTGTTTTTT.

This clonotype was detected only a few times. The chain couples TRBV4-3 to TRBJ2-5; D possibly matches TRBD1 or TRBD2 (5 bases each). The CDR3 loop spans 16 amino acids. Germline V gene sequence: CDR1 LGHNA, CDR2 YSLEER. V was cut by 3 bases and J by 4 bases, with 18 bases left in between. CDR3 amino acids: CASSQTRGSLRETQYF. The CDR3 region has the DNA TGCGCCAGCAGCCAGACCCGGGGCTCCCTCCGAGAGACCCAGTACTTC.

The chain joins TRBV18 to TRBJ2-5; no clear D gene. This CDR3 spans 13 amino acids. Germline CDR1 KGHSH, CDR2 LQKENI. V lost 3 bases, J lost 4 bases, and 9 bases lay in between. The CDR3, as DNA: TGTGCCAGCTCACCTCTCAAGGGAGAGACCCAGTACTTC. Translated: CASSPLKGETQYF.

This chain connects TRBV10-2 to TRBJ2-7; tentative D call: TRBD2 (5 bases). The CDR3 runs 14 residues. The V and J ends lost 0 bases and 1 base respectively, with 7 bases between them. Looked up from germline, CDR1 is WSHSY and CDR2 is SAAADI. CDR3 region: CASSESRVSYEQYF. DNA for the CDR3: TGCGCCAGCAGTGAGTCGAGGGTTTCCTACGAGCAGTACTTC.

This clonotype was detected a few times. The chain couples TRBV18 to TRBJ1-5, with D possibly matching TRBD1 (5 bases). The CDR3 is 15 amino acids. V was trimmed by 5 bases and J by 2 bases, leaving 13 bases between them. Germline CDR1 is KGHSH and CDR2 is LQKENI. Here the CDR3 reads CASSNRDYGNQPQHF. The CDR3 nucleotides are TGTGCCAGCTCAAACCGGGACTACGGCAATCAGCCCCAGCATTTT.

This chain joins TRBV20-1 and TRBJ2-1; 12 bases are a match to TRBD2. The germline V gene has CDR1 DFQATT and CDR2 SNEGSKA (reference sequence). V dropped 4 bases and J dropped 8; count of bases not matched to a gene: 3. There are 13 residues in the CDR3. CDR3 in amino acids: CSAMRTSGDEQFF. The DNA of the CDR3 is TGCAGTGCTATGAGGACTAGCGGGGATGAGCAGTTCTTC.

This clonotype was seen a handful of times. This rearrangement joins TRBV20-1 to TRBJ1-2; possibly TRBD1 for D (6 bases). Trimming removed 4 bases at V and 0 bases at J, with 9 bases between. CDR1 is DFQATT, CDR2 SNEGSKA, per germline (reference sequence). CDR3 length equals 13 residues. CDR3 bases: TGCAGTGCTAAGGGGGGAGCTAACTATGGCTACACCTTC. Protein sequence: CSAKGGANYGYTF.

This clonotype was counted only a few times. The rearrangement joins TRBV4-3 to TRBJ2-5; tentatively, D is TRBD1 (5 bases). Trimming removed 0 bases from V and 5 bases from J, with 16 bases in between. The V gene's germline CDR1 is LGHNA and CDR2 YSLEER. This CDR3 has 16 amino acids. The DNA for the CDR3 is TGCGCCAGCAGCCAAGATCAGGATACAGGAAAGGAGACCCAGTACTTC. Translated: CASSQDQDTGKETQYF.

This rearrangement joins TRBV11-2 to TRBJ1-1, with D possibly TRBD1 on 6 matching bases. This CDR3 is built from 16 residues. The V end was cut by 5 bases, the J end by 4 bases, with 20 bases between. CDR1 and CDR2 from the germline V gene are SGHAT and FQNNGV. The CDR3 region is CASSLHGGRDVTEAFF. CDR3 coding DNA: TGTGCCAGCAGCCTCCATGGGGGGCGAGATGTCACTGAAGCTTTCTTT.

V usage is TRBV5-4 and J usage is TRBJ2-5; a possible D gene is TRBD2 (6 bases). The CDR3 covers 13 residues. Germline V gene sequence: CDR1 SGHNT, CDR2 YYREEE (reference sequence). V was pared by 7 bases and J by 1 base, with 11 bases between. The CDR3 sequence is CASDAGSQETQYF. DNA for the CDR3: TGTGCCAGCGACGCCGGGAGCCAAGAGACCCAGTACTTC.

This clonotype was observed a few times. The CDR3 nucleotides read TGTGCCAGCAGCGCACCGGGACAGGGGGCTGAAGCTTTCTTT. Residues: CASSAPGQGAEAFF. The rearrangement uses TRBV11-2 and TRBJ1-1, with 11 bases matching TRBD1. The J segment lost 6 bases and the V segment lost 5 bases, leaving 5 bases of the junction unmatched. CDR1 and CDR2 (germline): SGHAT, FQNNGV. This CDR3 is 14 amino acids long.

This clonotype has just a few counts. The V call is TRBV4-3, the J call TRBJ2-3; 8 nucleotides match TRBD1. The CDR3 loop spans 19 amino acids. With 2 bases clipped from V and 5 bases from J, the junction kept 18 bases outside the gene matches. Looked up from germline, CDR1 is LGHNA and CDR2 is YSLEER. CDR3 residues: CASSQNLLPGQAFIDTQYF. CDR3 nucleotide sequence: TGCGCCAGCAGCCAAAATTTACTCCCGGGACAGGCCTTTATAGATACGCAGTATTTT.

CDR3 in amino acids: CSVAGTGIGGEPGELFF. CDR3 coding DNA: TGCAGCGTTGCCGGGACAGGGATTGGAGGGGAGCCCGGGGAGCTGTTTTTT. The chain recombines TRBV29-1 with TRBJ2-2; TRBD1 agrees at 9 bases. The V segment lost 4 bases and the J segment 6 bases; nucleotides outside the gene matches: 15. The CDR3 runs to 17 residues. CDR1 and CDR2 (germline): SQVTM, ANQGSEA.

This rearrangement joins TRBV7-3 to TRBJ2-3, with 9 bases fitting TRBD2. After removal of 5 bases from V and 4 bases from J, the junction contained 7 bases not matched to a gene. The germline V gene encodes CDR1 SGHTA and CDR2 FQGTGA. The CDR3 has 15 residues. CDR3 loop: CASSGLAGGADTQYF. For the CDR3, the DNA is TGTGCCAGCAGCGGTCTGGCGGGGGGGGCAGATACGCAGTATTTT.

The rearrangement joins TRBV11-2 to TRBJ1-1; the match to TRBD1 covers 8 bases. V lost 5 bases and J lost 2; bases outside the gene matches: 4. The CDR3 consists of 14 residues. Per germline, CDR1 SGHAT and CDR2 FQNNGV. The CDR3 loop is CASSAGGANTEAFF. In nucleotides, the CDR3 is TGTGCCAGCAGCGCAGGGGGCGCAAACACTGAAGCTTTCTTT.